This TCR beta chain was recorded in a study of neurological immune-mediated disorders (dated 2019 in TCRdb). About the full investigation: Using UMI-based sequencing, the study compared peripheral blood TCR-beta repertoires from patients with HTLV-I-associated myelopathy (HAM/TSP), patients with multiple sclerosis, and healthy controls. The cohort included about 70 subjects: about 15 with HAM/TSP, some 35 with multiple sclerosis, and 20 healthy controls. Longitudinal samples, technical triplicates and paired sorted CD4+ and CD8+ T-cell subsets, alongside PBMC samples, were included among the approximately 110 TCR-beta libraries. Each longitudinal HAM/TSP and healthy donor was sampled at 3 time-points spaced at roughly 3-40 month intervals.

CDR1 and CDR2 were assigned from the germline V gene as SGHRS and YFSETQ. Ends trimmed: V by 4 bases, J by 5 bases; bases unmatched to a gene: 11. Its CDR3 holds 15 amino acids, cysteine through phenylalanine. The read is trimmed to its CDR3 DNA, 45 bases read in frame from base 1. This clonotype was recorded many times. What antigen it recognizes has not been identified. No much larger clone is present one base from it, and per-base qualities are unavailable. What the work shows at the level of the full study, not this receptor alone: No identical CDR3 amino acid sequences were found to be shared among expanded clones across subjects, suggesting that TCR-beta repertoires were private in all groups. TCR clonal expansion was highest in HAM/TSP patients and lowest in MS patients, with MS patients falling below even healthy controls.

The sample's time point, from its label and the paper: longitudinal time-point 3. Unsorted PBMC libraries were generated from 2 million PBMCs stored in RNAlater at -80 °C until RNA extraction. Peripheral blood was subjected to Ficoll-Hypaque density gradient centrifugation to isolate PBMCs, which were then cryopreserved in liquid nitrogen. cDNA was synthesized by template-switch 5'RACE using a primer carrying a 10-nucleotide random unique molecular identifier by which each TCR transcript was tagged. Every sequencing run covered 15-18 subjects and yielded more than 180 million TCR-beta sequences. The RNeasy kit was used for extraction of total RNA. The KAPA Real-time Library Amplification kit was used to amplify TCR-beta VDJ regions with primers for the TCR constant region and the 5'RACE anchor. Sample indexes and Illumina adaptors were added in a first PCR, and a second PCR then increased library yield. After Ampure bead purification, the roughly 650 bp TCR product was size-selected on a 2% E-gel SizeSelection system. Before pooling, libraries had their quality checked on a Bioanalyzer, their concentration measured with Qubit, and their quantity determined with the Kapa Library Quantification kit. Paired-end 2 x 150 bp sequencing of the libraries was performed on an Illumina HiSeq 2500. To increase sequence diversity, roughly 24-32% phiX was spiked into each library pool. The source study handled its data this way. Quality-filtered reads were processed with the UMI-based MiGEC pipeline, which removed over 75% of raw TCR sequences during error correction. IMGT germline references were used for aligning VDJ genes, and each clonotype was defined as a unique CDR3 amino acid sequence together with its V-J genes. Clonal expansion, Shannon diversity and CDR3 relatedness were evaluated with VDJtools (CalcPairwiseDistances, ClusterSamples), while phylogenetic trees were built in CLCbio workbench. Expanded clones were defined as having at least 8 unique UMIs, based on coefficient-of-variation modelling across technical triplicates. TCRdb cleaned the public reads at Q25 with fastp, built clones with MiXCR and kept in-frame beta chains. Every CDR3 protein is listed once, alongside the most common genes and DNA of its rows. What appears here as the V and J calls and clone size reflects TCRdb's work, not the paper's. Here the sample has roughly 100,000 distinct CDR3 sequences; 10% to 14% occur a single time. The ten most abundant clones make up 3.1% of the sample.

This TCR was sampled from a female donor with HTLV-1-associated myelopathy (HAM/TSP). Sequencing used PBMCs. The chain couples TRBV5-1 to TRBJ2-7, with 8 bases matching TRBD2. Here the CDR3 is given as CASSPAAGGANEQYF. At the DNA level, the sequence is TGCGCCAGCAGCCCGGCCGCCGGGGGGGCCAACGAGCAGTACTTC.